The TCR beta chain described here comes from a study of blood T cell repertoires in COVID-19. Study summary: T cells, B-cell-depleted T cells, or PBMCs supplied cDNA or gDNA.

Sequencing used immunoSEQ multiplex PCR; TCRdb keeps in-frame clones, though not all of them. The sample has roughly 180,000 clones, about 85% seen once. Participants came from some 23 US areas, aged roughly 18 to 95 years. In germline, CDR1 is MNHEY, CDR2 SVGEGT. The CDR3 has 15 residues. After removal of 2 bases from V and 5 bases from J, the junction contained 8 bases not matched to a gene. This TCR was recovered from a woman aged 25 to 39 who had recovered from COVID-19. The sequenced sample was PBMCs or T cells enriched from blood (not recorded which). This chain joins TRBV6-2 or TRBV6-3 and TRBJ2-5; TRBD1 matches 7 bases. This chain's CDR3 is CASSYPRQGRETQYF. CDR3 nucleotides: TGTGCCAGCAGTTACCCACGACAGGGTAGGGAGACCCAGTACTTC.